This T cell receptor (beta chain) was profiled in a study of blood T cell repertoires in COVID-19. Study context: Researchers got acute and convalescent COVID-19 samples from the United States, Italy and Spain. Nucleic acid was either cDNA or gDNA, and it came from T cells, B-cell-depleted T cells, or PBMCs.

Original handling: For nucleated cells, counts were estimated from reference gene primer amplification. Some clones are missing from TCRdb's copy, which holds only in-frame ones; the method was immunoSEQ multiplex PCR. The V and J calls and clone size come from that table; D and trimming were worked out from the DNA. The sample consists of around 200,000 clones, approximately 89% of them appearing once. Specimen: peripheral blood. The clonotype originates from a man aged 35 to 55 with active or convalescent COVID-19.

The CDR3, as DNA: TGTGCCAGTAGTACCCAGTACGATCCTGGAAACACCATATATTTT. Translation: CASSTQYDPGNTIYF. The V gene is TRBV19, the J gene TRBJ1-3; D ambiguous. CDR3 length: 15 residues. V dropped 4 bases and J dropped 2 bases, with 12 bases sitting between them. Germline values: CDR1 LNHDA, CDR2 SQIVND (reference sequence).